There are a few counts of the clone carrying this TCR delta chain. What it binds is unknown. This is likely an artifact of a read error, given a far larger clone one base away. This sample also contains other DNA sequences that code for the same CDR3. The sample comes from a study of γδ T cells in repeated Plasmodium falciparum infection. Background on the study: Four controlled malaria infections with P. falciparum NF54 spanned about 640 days.

Study-wide points: Many TCRgamma sequences overlapped between individuals in stable Vgamma9/Vdelta2+ repertoires. Vdelta2-negative gammadelta repertoires appeared less diverse and less shared in Malian than Australian children.

The CDR3 extends over 16 amino acids. The V and J ends lost 1 base and 4 bases, in that order; junction bases with no gene match: 8. Per the germline V gene, CDR1 is GEAIGNYY and CDR2 is EKD. Both TRG and TRD chains were sequenced from each sorted sample. With CATT, TCRdb re-called clones from the multiplex PCR reads. The table includes roughly 93,000 delta-chain clones, roughly 0.98% detected once. Vgamma9/Vdelta2+ and Vdelta2-negative gammadelta T cells were flow-sorted from PBMC for bulk sequencing. J is TRDJ1 and V is TRDV2; 10 positions agree with TRDD3. TCRdb lists no J gene, so it was determined here by aligning the DNA to germline. The sequenced material came from gamma-delta T cells from blood. This clonotype was obtained from a pool of human donors (malaria-infected and uninfected, not separated). CDR3 sequence (DNA): TGTGCCTGTGACACTAGTCGGGGGATACGAGACGATAAACTCATCTTT. It encodes CACDTSRGIRDDKLIF.